These 29 T cell receptor beta chains were all obtained from the same sample, sequenced in a study of T cells in Graves' hyperthyroidism and ophthalmopathy. Regions amplified from RNA transcripts were the TCR beta CDR3 regions. The HTBI set primed first-round TCR CDR3 RT-PCR. In TCRdb, the multiplex PCR reads were re-called with MiXCR into one record per CDR3 protein. The data show 400,000 to 550,000 distinct CDR3 sequences, approximately 25% seen once. The sequenced material came from blood. The receptor source for this set is a woman aged 25-40 years with Graves' ophthalmopathy.

This clonotype showed up many times. The CDR3 sequence: CASSGLEQETQYF. In DNA, the CDR3 is TGCGCCAGCAGTGGACTAGAGCAAGAGACCCAGTACTTC. This chain links TRBV5-1 with TRBJ2-5; 7 positions match TRBD2. The CDR3 spans 13 residues. Trimming removed 5 bases from V and 2 bases from J; junction bases left unmatched: 3. Germline V CDR1 and CDR2: SGHRS, YFSETQ.

The rearrangement joins TRBV20-1 to TRBJ2-7, with D possibly matching TRBD2 (6 bases). V lost 6 bases, J lost 1 base, and 16 bases lay in between. In germline, CDR1 is DFQATT, CDR2 SNEGSKA (reference sequence). CDR3 size: 14 residues. The CDR3 is CSATAGPLSYEQYF. In DNA form, the CDR3 reads TGCAGTGCAACGGCGGGACCTCTGTCCTACGAGCAGTACTTC.

There are many counts of this clonotype. The chain couples TRBV25-1 to TRBJ2-7; TRBD1 is a possible D gene (6 bases). Trimming stripped 4 bases from V and 2 bases from J, with 12 bases between. In germline, CDR1 is MGHDK, CDR2 SYGVNS. The CDR3 loop spans 14 amino acids. Written as DNA, the CDR3 is TGTGCCAGCAGTGCCCGGGACAATACCTACGAGCAGTACTTC. Translation: CASSARDNTYEQYF.

This clonotype occurred many times. The chain recombines TRBV4-1 with TRBJ1-2; 7 nucleotides line up with TRBD1. The CDR3 spans 16 residues. The V segment lost 1 base and the J segment 0 bases; nucleotides outside the gene matches: 5. Per germline, CDR1 MGHRA and CDR2 YSYEKL. The CDR3 sequence: CASSQGRGKTNYGYTF. CDR3 bases: TGCGCCAGCAGCCAAGGCAGGGGGAAGACTAACTATGGCTACACCTTC.

V usage is TRBV18 and J usage is TRBJ2-7; no reliable D call. This CDR3 region has 14 residues. V lost 6 bases and J 3 bases, leaving 15 bases between the germline ends. Looked up from germline, CDR1 is KGHSH and CDR2 is LQKENI. CDR3 in amino acids: CASSPEGTHYEQYF. In DNA, the CDR3 is TGTGCCAGCTCGCCAGAAGGTACCCACTACGAGCAGTACTTC.

This clonotype has ten or more counts. The J gene is TRBJ1-1, the V gene TRBV19; a weak D match, TRBD1 (5 bases). The CDR3 consists of 14 residues. Germline assignment: CDR1 LNHDA and CDR2 SQIVND (reference sequence). V was cut by 3 bases and J by 6 bases, with 14 bases left in between. This CDR3 reads CASSILREGAEAFF. For the CDR3, the DNA is TGTGCCAGTAGTATCCTCAGGGAAGGAGCTGAAGCTTTCTTT.

The chain joins TRBV20-1 to TRBJ2-7; TRBD1 aligns across 8 bases. CDR1 and CDR2 (germline): DFQATT, SNEGSKA (reference sequence). The CDR3 spans 15 residues. Trimming cost V 2 bases and J 1 base; bases outside gene matches: 7. The CDR3 protein is CSARSWDRLSYEQYF. CDR3 in DNA: TGCAGTGCTAGATCTTGGGACAGGTTGTCCTACGAGCAGTACTTC.

Ten or more counts support this clonotype. The rearrangement uses TRBV7-8 and TRBJ1-2; tentatively, D is TRBD1 (6 bases). CDR3 length: 15 amino acids. In germline, CDR1 is SGHVS, CDR2 FQNEAQ. V lost 4 bases and J 8 bases, leaving 20 bases between the germline ends. This chain's CDR3 is CASSSHMGGATGYTF. The CDR3 DNA sequence: TGTGCCAGCAGCTCGCACATGGGGGGCGCGACAGGCTACACCTTC.

The chain recombines TRBV12-3 or TRBV12-4 with TRBJ1-2, with a tentative D call TRBD1 (5 bases). CDR3 length equals 14 residues. V lost 3 bases, J lost 8 bases, and 16 bases lay in between. The CDR3 DNA follows: TGTGCCAGCAGTTTCGCAGGGTCGATGGGGGGCTACACCTTC. Its protein product is CASSFAGSMGGYTF.

This clonotype came up many times. The chain employs TRBV6-5 and TRBJ1-1, with D unresolved. Per the germline V gene, CDR1 is MNHEY and CDR2 is SVGAGI. The CDR3 loop spans 15 amino acids. Trimming took 0 bases from V and 0 from J, leaving 8 bases between them. The CDR3 reads CASSYSLSLNTEAFF. CDR3 DNA: TGTGCCAGCAGTTACTCGCTCAGCCTGAACACTGAAGCTTTCTTT.

This clonotype was counted a few times. The V call is TRBV18, the J call TRBJ2-1; maybe TRBD2 (7 bases). The V gene lost 4 bases and the J gene lost 9 bases, with 10 bases spanning the gap. CDR3 length: 12 residues. The germline V gene encodes CDR1 KGHSH and CDR2 LQKENI. The CDR3 nucleotides are TGTGCCAGCTCACAGGGAGGGGGTGAGCAGTTCTTC. This translates into CASSQGGGEQFF.

The table lists this clonotype with many counts. V gene TRBV28 combines with J gene TRBJ2-5, with 8 bases that match TRBD2. Germline V CDR1 and CDR2: MDHEN, SYDVKM. Trimming at V came to 4 bases and at J to 5 bases, leaving 6 bases not matched to a gene. The CDR3 sequence is 14 residues long. The chain's CDR3 is CASSSPGLGETQYF. The DNA for the CDR3 is TGTGCCAGCAGTTCCCCGGGACTAGGGGAGACCCAGTACTTC. The entire variable domain, with the rest obtained from reference TRBV28 and TRBJ2-5, is as follows: DVKVTQSSRYLVKRTGEKVFLECVQDMDHENMFWYRQDPGLGLRLIYFSYDVKMKEKGDIPEGYSVSREKKERFSLILESASTNQTSMYLCASSSPGLGETQYFGPGTRLLVL.

This clonotype has more than one count but fewer than ten. CDR3 residues: CSARVPKGGPSYEQYF. DNA of the CDR3: TGCAGTGCTAGGGTACCTAAAGGAGGGCCCTCCTACGAGCAGTACTTC. The V gene is TRBV20-1, the J gene TRBJ2-7; weak D call: TRBD2 (6 bases). CDR1 and CDR2 from the germline V gene are DFQATT and SNEGSKA (reference sequence). The CDR3 totals 16 residues. Trimming shortened V by 3 bases and J by 0 bases, and 18 bases separated the two germline ends.

This clonotype appeared a single time. The V gene is TRBV20-1, the J gene TRBJ2-7; 12 bases fit TRBD2. V gave up 4 bases and J gave up 6 bases; unmatched junction bases: 4. The CDR3 contains 13 residues. In germline, CDR1 is DFQATT, CDR2 SNEGSKA (reference sequence). The CDR3 spells CSATTSGRREQYF. The CDR3 nucleotides are TGCAGTGCTACGACTAGCGGGAGACGCGAGCAGTACTTC.

On this clonotype itself: A much larger clone differs by one base, so this may be a read error. V is TRBV7-8 and J is TRBJ2-5; 7 nucleotides match TRBD1. From germline, CDR1 is SGHVS and CDR2 FQNEAQ. This CDR3 has 14 amino acids. The CDR3 here is CASSLAAGGETRYF. In nucleotides, the CDR3 is TGTGCCAGCAGCTTAGCGGCAGGGGGAGAGACCCGGTACTTC.

Ten or more counts support this clonotype. The rearrangement uses TRBV20-1 and TRBJ1-1; no definite D call. The CDR3 runs to 11 residues. The germline V and J ends were trimmed by 7 bases and 4 bases, with 10 bases remaining between them. Germline-derived CDR1 and CDR2 are DFQATT and SNEGSKA (reference sequence). The CDR3 is CSGWVLTEAFF. CDR3 nucleotides: TGCAGTGGTTGGGTACTCACTGAAGCTTTCTTT.

This clonotype was seen ten or more times. The chain is built from TRBV28 and TRBJ2-7, with 16 bases lining up with TRBD2. The CDR3 has 17 amino acids. Germline CDR1 MDHEN, CDR2 SYDVKM. Trimming removed 5 bases from V and 2 bases from J; junction bases left unmatched: 6. The CDR3 bases are TGTGCCAGCAGTATCGGGACTAGCGGGGGGGGGCCCTACGAGCAGTACTTC. Its translation: CASSIGTSGGGPYEQYF.

Many counts were recorded for this clonotype. This chain joins TRBV28 and TRBJ1-3; TRBD1 is a possible D gene (5 bases). Germline CDR1 is MDHEN and CDR2 is SYDVKM. CDR3 size: 15 residues. The V end lost 4 bases, the J end lost 4 bases, and 14 bases lay between the germline ends. This CDR3 reads CASSSRGFGGNTIYF. In nucleotides, the CDR3 is TGTGCCAGCAGTTCCCGGGGGTTTGGCGGAAACACCATATATTTT.

This clonotype appeared many times. This CDR3 reads CASSKQGLAETQYF. CDR3 nucleotide sequence: TGTGCCAGCAGCAAACAGGGTCTCGCAGAGACCCAGTACTTC. The chain uses TRBV11-2 and TRBJ2-5; perhaps TRBD1 as D (6 bases). This CDR3 contains 14 residues. CDR1 is SGHAT, CDR2 FQNNGV, per germline. The V end lost 5 bases, the J end lost 4 bases, and 14 bases lay between the germline ends.

Ten or more counts support this clonotype. The chain combines TRBV29-1 with TRBJ1-2, with D possibly matching TRBD1 (6 bases). The length of the CDR3 is 14 residues. V lost 3 bases to trimming and J lost 4 bases, with 15 bases between them. Germline CDR1 is SQVTM and CDR2 is ANQGSEA. CDR3 in DNA: TGCAGCGTTGACTTACAGGGAATCGGCTATGGCTACACCTTC. This sequence encodes CSVDLQGIGYGYTF.

On this clonotype itself: This clone may be a read error of a much larger clone one base away. The chain uses TRBV15 and TRBJ1-1, with TRBD1 as a possible D gene (5 bases). Germline-derived CDR1 and CDR2 are LNHNV and YYDKDF (reference sequence). This CDR3 has 15 residues. CDR3: CATSSLTEANTEACF. The CDR3, as DNA: TGTGCCACCAGCAGCTTGACAGAAGCAAACACTGAAGCTTGCTTT.

The CDR3 DNA reads as TGTGCCAGCTCAGGAGCCTACGACTCTGGAAACACCATATATTTT. The encoded protein is CASSGAYDSGNTIYF. V gene TRBV18 combines with J gene TRBJ1-3; D not resolved. The CDR3 covers 15 residues. Germline V CDR1 and CDR2: KGHSH, LQKENI. The V and J ends lost 5 bases and 0 bases respectively, with 11 bases between them.

In its sample, this clonotype was seen many times. The J gene is TRBJ2-2, the V gene TRBV13; the match to TRBD2 covers 10 bases. V shed 1 base and J 1 base; nucleotides not matched to a gene: 15. Germline lookup yields CDR1 PRHDT and CDR2 FYEKMQ (reference sequence). CDR3 length: 21 amino acids. DNA of the CDR3: TGTGCCAGCAGCTTAGTCTCTCGGTTAGCGGGGGGCGGAATGAACACCGGGGAGCTGTTTTTT. It is translated as CASSLVSRLAGGGMNTGELFF.

This clonotype has a count of ten or more. This chain connects TRBV24-1 to TRBJ1-2; 10 positions match TRBD1. The CDR3 sequence is 14 residues long. Looked up from germline, CDR1 is KGHDR and CDR2 is SFDVKD. V shed 4 bases, J shed 8 bases, and the junction held 6 bases outside the gene matches. CDR3 DNA sequence: TGTGCCACCAGTGACCGGGACAGGGGAGTAGGCTACACCTTC. Residues: CATSDRDRGVGYTF.

Many counts were recorded for this clonotype. V usage is TRBV20-1 and J usage is TRBJ2-5; D not certain. Trimming removed 2 bases from V and 5 bases from J, with 12 bases in between. The CDR3 is made up of 13 amino acids. Germline V gene lookup returns CDR1 DFQATT and CDR2 SNEGSKA (reference sequence). The CDR3 spells CSARYVDLETQYF. CDR3 nucleotide sequence: TGCAGTGCTAGATACGTGGACCTGGAGACCCAGTACTTC.

This clonotype was seen ten or more times. V usage is TRBV2 and J usage is TRBJ2-2; D remains unclear. The CDR3 has 14 amino acids. The germline CDR1 and CDR2 sequences are SNHLY and FYNNEI. V was pared by 5 bases and J by 0 bases, with 7 bases between. Here the CDR3 reads CASSWQTNTGELFF. The DNA for the CDR3 is TGTGCCAGCAGTTGGCAGACGAACACCGGGGAGCTGTTTTTT.

This clonotype was picked up many times. The V call is TRBV12-3 or TRBV12-4, the J call TRBJ2-5; TRBD1 aligns across 8 bases. This CDR3 spans 14 amino acids. V lost 5 bases to trimming and J lost 3 bases; unmatched junction nucleotides: 5. The CDR3 spells CASSMDREKETQYF. CDR3 coding DNA: TGTGCCAGCAGTATGGACAGGGAAAAAGAGACCCAGTACTTC.

This clonotype has at least ten counts. The J gene is TRBJ1-2, the V gene TRBV11-2; unclear D gene. This CDR3 has 14 amino acids. V shed 1 base and J shed 2 bases, with 8 bases lying between them. The V gene's germline CDR1 is SGHAT and CDR2 FQNNGV. The CDR3 is CASSLAPENYGYTF. The CDR3 DNA reads as TGTGCCAGCAGCTTAGCCCCAGAAAACTATGGCTACACCTTC.

This clonotype showed up many times. This chain links TRBV28 with TRBJ2-5; possible D gene TRBD1, 6 bases. The CDR3 spans 14 residues. Trimming stripped 4 bases from V and 0 bases from J, with 9 bases between. In germline, CDR1 is MDHEN, CDR2 SYDVKM. Here the CDR3 reads CASSSRDNQETQYF. CDR3 bases: TGTGCCAGCAGTTCCCGGGACAACCAAGAGACCCAGTACTTC.